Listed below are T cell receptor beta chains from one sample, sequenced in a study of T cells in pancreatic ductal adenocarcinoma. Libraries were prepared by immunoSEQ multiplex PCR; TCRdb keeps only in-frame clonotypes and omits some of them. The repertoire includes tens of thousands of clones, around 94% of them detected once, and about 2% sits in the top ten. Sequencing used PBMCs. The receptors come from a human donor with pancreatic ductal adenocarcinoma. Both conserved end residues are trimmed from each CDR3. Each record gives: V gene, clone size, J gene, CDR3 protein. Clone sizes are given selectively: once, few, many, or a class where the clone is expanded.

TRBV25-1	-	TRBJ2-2	ASSESTIVSGELF
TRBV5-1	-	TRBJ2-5	ASSLTSGKETQY
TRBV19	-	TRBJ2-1	ASSNPAPGGVSSNEQF
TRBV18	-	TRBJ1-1	ASSPSTGLGAEAF
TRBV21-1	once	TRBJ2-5	ASNGWKGGAETQY
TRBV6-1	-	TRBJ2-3	ASSDPTPQY
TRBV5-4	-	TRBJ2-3	ASASGGPTSGEQY
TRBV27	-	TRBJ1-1	ASSLGRSNTEAF
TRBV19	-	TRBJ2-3	ASSRQTEDTQY
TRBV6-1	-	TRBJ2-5	ASRSVGWETQY
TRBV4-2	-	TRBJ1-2	ASSQDRGARVDGYT
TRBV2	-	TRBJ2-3	ASSEETDTQY
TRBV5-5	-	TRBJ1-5	ASSLGGSNQPQH
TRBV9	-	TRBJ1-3	ASSVGGDGNTIY
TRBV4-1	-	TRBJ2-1	ASSQDQHKGREQF
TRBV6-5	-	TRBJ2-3	ASSYRSGGFSDTQY
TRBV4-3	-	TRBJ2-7	ASSQETSGSGSYEQY
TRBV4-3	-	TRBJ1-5	ASSQDQDSNQPQH
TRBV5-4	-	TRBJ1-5	ASSLGQGISQPQH
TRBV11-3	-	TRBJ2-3	ASSLGVERTDTQY
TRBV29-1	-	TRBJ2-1	SVERTSGRKEQF
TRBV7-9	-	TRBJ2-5	ASSLPPGPSRIQETQY
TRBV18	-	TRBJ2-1	ASSRTENEQF
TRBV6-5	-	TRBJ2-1	ASSFPGLAYNEQF
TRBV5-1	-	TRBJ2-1	ASSSSGSTYNEQF
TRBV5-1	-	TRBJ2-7	ASSKGLADYEQY
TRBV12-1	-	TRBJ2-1	ASSPLRRYTYNEQF
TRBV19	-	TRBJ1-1	ASRDRNTEAF
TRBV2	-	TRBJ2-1	ASRRREGNTYNEQF
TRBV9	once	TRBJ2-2	ASRGGQYTGELF
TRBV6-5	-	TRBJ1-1	ASSGVGQLNTEAF
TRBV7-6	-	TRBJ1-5	ASSRGDLGNQPQH
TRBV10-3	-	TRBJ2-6	AISEGFGGVLT
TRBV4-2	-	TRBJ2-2	ASSQVSLGGSTGELF
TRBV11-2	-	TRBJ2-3	ASSYGTSYSTDTQY
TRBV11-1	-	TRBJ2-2	ASSFTRLAGETGELF
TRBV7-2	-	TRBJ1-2	ASSLVLRGGQGGYGYT
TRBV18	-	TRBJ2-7	ASRDLDRLGEQY
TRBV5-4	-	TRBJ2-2	ASSPKNRGDTGELF
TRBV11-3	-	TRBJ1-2	ASSLKSGGRGRYGYT
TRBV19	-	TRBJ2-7	ASRLNRDYEQY
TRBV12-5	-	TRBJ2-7	ASGGTGGPYEQY
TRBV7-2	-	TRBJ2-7	ASSSSILREQY
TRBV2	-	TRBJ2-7	ASSGASNEQY
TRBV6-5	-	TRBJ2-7	ASSPRNNEQY
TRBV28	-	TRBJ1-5	ASNAYSNQPQH
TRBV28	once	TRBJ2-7	AILDRATYEQY
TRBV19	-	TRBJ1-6	ASKQQGDGANSPLH
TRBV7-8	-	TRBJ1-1	ASSLVVGGNTEAF
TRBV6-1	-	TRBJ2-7	ASRGFGFLEQY
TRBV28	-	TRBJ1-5	ASSLWGPGEDQPQH
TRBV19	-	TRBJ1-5	ASSTGTGNQPQH
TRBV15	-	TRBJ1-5	ATSRDLGNQPQH
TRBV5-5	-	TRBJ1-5	ASSSQGGQPQH
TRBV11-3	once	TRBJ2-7	ASSGRQGNYEQY
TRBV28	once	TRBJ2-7	ASSLSGLAGAYEQY
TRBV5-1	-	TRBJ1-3	ASSLGADGNTIY